Each of the 10 T cell receptor beta chains below was sequenced from the same sample in a study of shared T cell receptors in the human thymus. Measured with immunoSEQ multiplex PCR; TCRdb has only the in-frame clones, and not every one. Among about 380,000 clones listed, roughly 94% were seen once. Sequencing input: thymocytes. The receptors here all came from a human donor.

V gene TRBV15 combines with J gene TRBJ1-5; D might be TRBD1 (5 bases). Trimming shortened V by 1 base and J by 1 base, and 11 bases separated the two germline ends. Germline CDR1 reads LNHNV; CDR2 reads YYDKDF (reference sequence). The CDR3 extends over 16 amino acids. The CDR3 DNA reads TGTGCCACCAGCAGAGTTATCAGGGAGAGCAATCAGCCCCAGCATTTT. This translates into CATSRVIRESNQPQHF. The full variable domain, in which reference TRBV15 and TRBJ1-5 provide the parts outside the CDR3, is DAMVIQNPRYQVTQFGKPVTLSCSQTLNHNVMYWYQQKSSQAPKLLFHYYDKDFNNEADTPDNFQSRRPNTSFCFLDIRSPGLGDTAMYLCATSRVIRESNQPQHFGDGTRLSIL.

This clone appeared once. CDR3 nucleotides: TGTGCCAGCAGCCAACAAGCGGGAGGGCCCTCCTACGAGCAGTACTTC. Its protein product is CASSQQAGGPSYEQYF. V usage is TRBV4-2 and J usage is TRBJ2-7, with 10 bases aligning to TRBD2. In germline, CDR1 is LGHNA, CDR2 YNFKEQ. V shed 2 bases and J 0 bases; nucleotides not matched to a gene: 4. The CDR3 runs 16 residues.

This clone was seen once. The chain couples TRBV28 to TRBJ2-5; 11 bases fit TRBD1. The CDR3 sequence is 20 residues long. Germline CDR1 reads MDHEN; CDR2 reads SYDVKM. Trimming cost V 5 bases and J 0 bases; bases outside gene matches: 17. CDR3 residues: CASSKRRDRGISRHQETQYF. The CDR3 DNA sequence: TGTGCCAGCAGTAAACGACGGGACAGGGGGATTAGCCGTCACCAAGAGACCCAGTACTTC.

The V call is TRBV6-5, the J call TRBJ1-3, with 7 bases identical to TRBD1. Trimming took 6 bases from V and 5 from J; bases not matched to a gene: 7. The CDR3 length is 14 residues. The germline gives CDR1 MNHEY, CDR2 SVGAGI. The CDR3 sequence: CASSLGTARNTIYF. In DNA form, the CDR3 reads TGTGCCAGCAGCCTTGGGACAGCAAGAAACACCATATATTTT.

This chain links TRBV11-2 with TRBJ2-7; no definite D call. This CDR3 spans 14 amino acids. The V gene lost 0 bases and the J gene lost 6 bases, with 12 bases spanning the gap. Germline loops: CDR1 SGHAT, CDR2 FQNNGV. The CDR3 sequence is CASSLDTGRCEQYF. The CDR3 region has the DNA TGTGCCAGCAGCTTAGATACCGGACGCTGCGAGCAGTACTTC.

This clone occurred once. The chain carries TRBV28 and TRBJ2-3; 7 nucleotides align to TRBD2. Germline loops: CDR1 MDHEN, CDR2 SYDVKM. CDR3 size: 21 residues. The ends lost 5 bases at V and 2 bases at J; junction bases unmatched: 25. CDR3 amino acids: CASSPGPGTSNPSGYTDTQYF. As DNA, the CDR3 is TGTGCCAGCAGTCCTGGACCCGGGACCTCTAACCCTAGCGGCTACACAGATACGCAGTATTTT.

The sample holds one count of this clone. The genes are TRBV7-9 and TRBJ1-1; D not resolved. CDR1 SEHNR and CDR2 FQNEAQ come from the germline V gene (reference sequence). This CDR3 region has 13 residues. The ends were cut back, 2 bases at V and 5 bases at J, with 9 bases in the middle. In DNA form, the CDR3 reads TGTGCCAGCAGCTTAATTGGTGGAACTGAAGCTTTCTTT. Its translation is CASSLIGGTEAFF.

The chain is built from TRBV7-3 and TRBJ1-3; 9 bases line up with TRBD1. Per germline, CDR1 SGHTA and CDR2 FQGTGA. The CDR3 totals 18 residues. After removal of 3 bases from V and 2 bases from J, the junction contained 11 bases not matched to a gene. The DNA of the CDR3 is TGTGCCAGCAGCTTGAGAGGACAGGGGTTTTGCCCTGGAAACACCATATATTTT. Amino acid sequence: CASSLRGQGFCPGNTIYF.

The gene calls are TRBV28 and TRBJ1-1, with TRBD1 as a possible D gene (6 bases). Germline CDR1 reads MDHEN; CDR2 reads SYDVKM. The CDR3 covers 13 residues. V lost 6 bases, J lost 9 bases, and 17 bases lay in between. CDR3 DNA sequence: TGTGCCAGCAGACCCAAGGGACAAACTAAAGCTTTCTTT. Protein sequence: CASRPKGQTKAFF.

This clone was picked up one time. The CDR3 bases are TGTGCCAGCAGCCAAGCCCCACAAGGCCCGCGGGCTAGCGGGAGTCCCACAGATACGCAGTATTTT. Translating it yields CASSQAPQGPRASGSPTDTQYF. The chain recombines TRBV14 with TRBJ2-3; 10 bases line up with TRBD2. Germline V gene data show CDR1 as SGHDN and CDR2 as FVKESK. This CDR3 comprises 22 residues. V lost 1 base and J lost 2; bases outside the gene matches: 21.